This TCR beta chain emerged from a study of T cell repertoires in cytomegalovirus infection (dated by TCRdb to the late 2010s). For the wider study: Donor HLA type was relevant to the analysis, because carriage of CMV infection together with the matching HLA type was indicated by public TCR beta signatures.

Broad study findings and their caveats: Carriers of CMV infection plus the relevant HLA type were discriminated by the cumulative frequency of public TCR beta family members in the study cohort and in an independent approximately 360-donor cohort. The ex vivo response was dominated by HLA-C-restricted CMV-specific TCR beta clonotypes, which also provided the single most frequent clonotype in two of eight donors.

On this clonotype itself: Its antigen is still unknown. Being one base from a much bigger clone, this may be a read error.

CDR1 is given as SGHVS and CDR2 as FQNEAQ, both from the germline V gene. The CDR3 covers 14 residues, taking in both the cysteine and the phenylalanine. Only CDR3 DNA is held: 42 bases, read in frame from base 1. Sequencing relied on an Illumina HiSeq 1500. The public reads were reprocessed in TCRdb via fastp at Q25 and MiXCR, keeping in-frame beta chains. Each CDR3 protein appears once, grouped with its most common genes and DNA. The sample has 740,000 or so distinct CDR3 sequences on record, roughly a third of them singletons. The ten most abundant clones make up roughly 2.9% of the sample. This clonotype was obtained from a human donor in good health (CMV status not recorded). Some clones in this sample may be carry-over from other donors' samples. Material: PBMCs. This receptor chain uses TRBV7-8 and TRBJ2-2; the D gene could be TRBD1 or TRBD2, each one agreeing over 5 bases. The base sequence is TGTGCCAGCAGCTACGACAGTGACGCCGGGGAGCTGTTGTTT. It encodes CASSYDSDAGELLF.